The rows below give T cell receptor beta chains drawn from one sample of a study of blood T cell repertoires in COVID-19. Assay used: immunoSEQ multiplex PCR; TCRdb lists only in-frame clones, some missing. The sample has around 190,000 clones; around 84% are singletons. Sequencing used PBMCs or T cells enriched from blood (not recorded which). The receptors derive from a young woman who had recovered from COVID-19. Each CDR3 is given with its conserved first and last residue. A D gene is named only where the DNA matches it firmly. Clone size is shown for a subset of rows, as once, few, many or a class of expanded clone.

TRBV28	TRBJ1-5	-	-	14	CASSTGTINQPQHF	TGTGCCAGCAGCACCGGGACAATCAATCAGCCCCAGCATTTT
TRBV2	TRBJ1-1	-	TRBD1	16	CANIVGTGNANTEAFF	TGTGCCAACATCGTGGGGACAGGGAACGCGAACACTGAAGCTTTCTTT
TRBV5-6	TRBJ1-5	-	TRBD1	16	CASSFGTGGGYQPQHF	TGTGCCAGCAGCTTCGGGACAGGCGGGGGTTATCAGCCCCAGCATTTT
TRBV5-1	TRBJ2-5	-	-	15	CASSLGTGAQETQYF	TGCGCCAGCAGCTTGGGCACGGGAGCACAAGAGACCCAGTACTTC
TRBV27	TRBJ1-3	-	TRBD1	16	CASSLGQGHSGNTIYF	TGTGCCAGCAGTTTAGGACAGGGGCACTCTGGAAACACCATATATTTT
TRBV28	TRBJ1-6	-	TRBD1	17	CASSQTYRDSYNSPLHF	TGTGCCAGCAGCCAAACATACCGGGACAGCTATAATTCACCCCTCCACTTT
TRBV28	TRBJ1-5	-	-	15	CASSPSGPDRQPQHF	TGTGCCAGCAGTCCCTCGGGACCTGACAGGCAGCCCCAGCATTTT
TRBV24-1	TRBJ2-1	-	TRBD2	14	CAPPLAGARGEQFF	TGTGCCCCCCCTCTAGCGGGAGCACGAGGTGAGCAGTTCTTC
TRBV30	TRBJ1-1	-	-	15	CAWSVRTGSYTEAFF	TGTGCCTGGAGTGTACGAACAGGGTCGTACACTGAAGCTTTCTTT
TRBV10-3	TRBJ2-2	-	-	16	CAISGKGRVEAGELFF	TGTGCCATCAGTGGAAAGGGCAGGGTCGAGGCCGGGGAGCTGTTTTTT
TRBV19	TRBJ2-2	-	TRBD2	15	CASSIAGGYTGELFF	TGTGCCAGTAGCATAGCGGGGGGTTACACCGGGGAGCTGTTTTTT
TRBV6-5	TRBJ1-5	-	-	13	CASRPRRDQPQHF	TGTGCCAGCAGGCCCAGGAGGGATCAGCCCCAGCATTTT
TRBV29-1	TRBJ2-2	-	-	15	CSATPGQQNTGELFF	TGCAGCGCCACCCCGGGACAACAAAACACCGGGGAGCTGTTTTTT
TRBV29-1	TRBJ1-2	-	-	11	CSVEANYGYTF	TGCAGCGTTGAAGCGAACTATGGCTACACCTTC
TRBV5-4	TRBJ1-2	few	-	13	CASSLGTLGGYTF	TGTGCCAGCAGCTTGGGGACATTGGGGGGCTACACCTTC
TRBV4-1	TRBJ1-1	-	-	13	CASSQDKIAEAFF	TGCGCCAGCAGCCAAGATAAAATAGCTGAAGCTTTCTTT
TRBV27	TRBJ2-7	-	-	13	CASSLRQANEQYF	TGTGCCAGCAGTTTACGACAGGCGAACGAGCAGTACTTC
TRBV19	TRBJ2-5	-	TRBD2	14	CASGLSGSRETQYF	TGTGCCAGCGGCTTGAGCGGGAGTAGAGAGACCCAGTACTTC
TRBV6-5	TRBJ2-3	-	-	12	CASSSGTDTQYF	TGTGCCAGCAGTTCAGGCACAGATACGCAGTATTTT
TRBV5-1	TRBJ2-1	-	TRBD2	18	CASSRGLAGLQAYNEQFF	TGCGCCAGCAGCCGAGGACTAGCGGGACTCCAGGCTTACAATGAGCAGTTCTTC
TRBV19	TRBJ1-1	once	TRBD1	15	CASSRDRDMNTEAFF	TGTGCCAGTAGCCGGGACAGGGACATGAACACTGAAGCTTTCTTT
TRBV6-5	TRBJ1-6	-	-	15	CASSWEGSPNSPLHF	TGTGCCAGCAGTTGGGAGGGAAGCCCCAATTCACCCCTCCACTTT
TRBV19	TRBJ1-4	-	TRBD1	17	CASSGQGFGWEDEKLFF	TGTGCCAGTAGTGGACAGGGATTTGGATGGGAAGATGAAAAACTGTTTTTT
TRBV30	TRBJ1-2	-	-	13	CAWSREGRYGYTF	TGTGCCTGGAGTCGTGAGGGTCGGTACGGCTACACCTTC
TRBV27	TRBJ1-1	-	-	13	CASSPTGHTEAFF	TGTGCCAGCAGTCCGACAGGACACACTGAAGCTTTCTTT
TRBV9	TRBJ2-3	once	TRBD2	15	CASSVSSGVRDTQYF	TGTGCCAGCAGCGTATCTAGCGGGGTAAGAGATACGCAGTATTTT
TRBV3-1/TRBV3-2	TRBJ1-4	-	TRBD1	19	CASSPYRGGRITTNEKLFF	TGTGCCAGCAGCCCCTACAGGGGAGGAAGGATTACAACTAATGAAAAACTGTTTTTT
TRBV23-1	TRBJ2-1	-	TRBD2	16	CASSPYKAGECNEQFF	TGCGCCAGCAGTCCATATAAGGCGGGAGAATGCAATGAGCAGTTCTTC
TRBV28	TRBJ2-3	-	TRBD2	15	CASRQSGGPRNTQYF	TGTGCCAGCAGACAGAGCGGGGGGCCTAGAAATACGCAGTATTTT
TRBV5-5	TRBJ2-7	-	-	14	CASSGDWNYGEQYF	TGTGCCAGCAGCGGGGACTGGAACTACGGGGAGCAGTACTTC
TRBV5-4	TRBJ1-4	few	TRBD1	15	CASSPDRGRNEKLFF	TGTGCCAGCAGCCCAGACAGGGGACGTAATGAAAAACTGTTTTTT
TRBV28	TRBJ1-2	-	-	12	CATTPRSYGYTF	TGTGCCACTACCCCGAGGAGCTATGGCTACACCTTC